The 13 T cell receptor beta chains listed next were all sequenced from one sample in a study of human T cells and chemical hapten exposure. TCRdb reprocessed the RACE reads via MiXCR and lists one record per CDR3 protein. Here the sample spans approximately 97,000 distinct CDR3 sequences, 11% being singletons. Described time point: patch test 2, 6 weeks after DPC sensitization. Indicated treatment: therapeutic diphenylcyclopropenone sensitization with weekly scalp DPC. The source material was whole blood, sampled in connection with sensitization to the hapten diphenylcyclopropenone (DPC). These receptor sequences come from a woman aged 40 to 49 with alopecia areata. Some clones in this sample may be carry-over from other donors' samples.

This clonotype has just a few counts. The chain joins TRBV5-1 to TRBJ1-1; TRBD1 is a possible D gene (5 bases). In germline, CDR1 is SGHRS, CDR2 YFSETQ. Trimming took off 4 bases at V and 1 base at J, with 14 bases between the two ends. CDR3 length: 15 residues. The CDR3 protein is CASSAPGLTNTEAFF. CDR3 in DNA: TGCGCCAGCAGCGCACCGGGACTGACGAACACTGAAGCTTTCTTT.

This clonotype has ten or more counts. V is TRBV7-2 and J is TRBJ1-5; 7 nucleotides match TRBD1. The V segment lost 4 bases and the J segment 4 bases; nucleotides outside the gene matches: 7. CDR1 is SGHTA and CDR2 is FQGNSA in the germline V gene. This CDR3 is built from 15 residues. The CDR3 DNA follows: TGTGCCAGCAGCTACCGGACAGGTTTAAATCAGCCCCAGCATTTT. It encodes CASSYRTGLNQPQHF.

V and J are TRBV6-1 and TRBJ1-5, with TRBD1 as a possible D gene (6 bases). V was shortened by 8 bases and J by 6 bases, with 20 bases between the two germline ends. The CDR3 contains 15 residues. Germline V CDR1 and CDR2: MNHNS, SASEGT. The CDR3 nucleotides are TGTGCCAGCCAGGCGAGGGGGGGGCTAGGTCAGCCCCAGCATTTT. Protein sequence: CASQARGGLGQPQHF.

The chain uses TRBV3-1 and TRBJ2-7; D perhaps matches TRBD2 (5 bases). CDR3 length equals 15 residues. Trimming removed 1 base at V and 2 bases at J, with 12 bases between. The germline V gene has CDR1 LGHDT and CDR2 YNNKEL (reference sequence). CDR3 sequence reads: CASSQGTPGPYEQYF. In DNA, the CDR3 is TGTGCCAGCAGCCAAGGGACTCCGGGCCCCTACGAGCAGTACTTC.

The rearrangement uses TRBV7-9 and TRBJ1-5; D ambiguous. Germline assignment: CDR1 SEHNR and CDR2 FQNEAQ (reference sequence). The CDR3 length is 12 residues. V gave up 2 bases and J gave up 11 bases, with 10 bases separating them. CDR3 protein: CASSLSLGAQHF. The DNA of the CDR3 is TGTGCCAGCAGCTTATCTCTGGGAGCCCAGCATTTT.

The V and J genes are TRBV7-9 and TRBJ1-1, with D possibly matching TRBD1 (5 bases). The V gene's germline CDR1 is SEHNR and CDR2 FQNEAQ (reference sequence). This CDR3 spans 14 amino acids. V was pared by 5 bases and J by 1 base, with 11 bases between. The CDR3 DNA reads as TGTGCCAGCAGCCCAACAGGAAAGAACACTGAAGCTTTCTTT. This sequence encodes CASSPTGKNTEAFF. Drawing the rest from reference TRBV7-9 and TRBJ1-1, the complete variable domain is DTGVSQNPRHKITKRGQNVTFRCDPISEHNRLYWYRQTLGQGPEFLTYFQNEAQLEKSRLLSDRFSAERPKGSFSTLEIQRTEQGDSAMYLCASSPTGKNTEAFFGQGTRLTVV.

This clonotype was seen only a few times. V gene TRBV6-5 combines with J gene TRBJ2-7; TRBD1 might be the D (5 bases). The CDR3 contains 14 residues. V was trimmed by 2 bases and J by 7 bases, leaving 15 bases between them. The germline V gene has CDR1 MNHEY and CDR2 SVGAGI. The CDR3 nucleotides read TGTGCCAGCAGTTACCTCCAGGGCCCCACAGAGCAGTACTTC. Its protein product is CASSYLQGPTEQYF.

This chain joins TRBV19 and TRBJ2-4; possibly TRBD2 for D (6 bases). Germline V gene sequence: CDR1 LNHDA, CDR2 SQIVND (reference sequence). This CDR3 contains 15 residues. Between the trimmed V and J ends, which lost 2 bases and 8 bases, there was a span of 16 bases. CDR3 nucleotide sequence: TGTGCCAGTAGTATATGGGACTCCCCGGTGGACATTCAGTACTTC. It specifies CASSIWDSPVDIQYF.

CDR3 amino acids: CASSPGGSDEKLFF. CDR3 DNA: TGTGCCAGCAGCCCTGGAGGGTCCGATGAAAAACTGTTTTTT. The rearrangement joins TRBV28 to TRBJ1-4; D not resolved. V lost 6 bases, J lost 6 bases, and 14 bases lay in between. The CDR3 contains 14 residues. Germline V lookup: CDR1 MDHEN, CDR2 SYDVKM.

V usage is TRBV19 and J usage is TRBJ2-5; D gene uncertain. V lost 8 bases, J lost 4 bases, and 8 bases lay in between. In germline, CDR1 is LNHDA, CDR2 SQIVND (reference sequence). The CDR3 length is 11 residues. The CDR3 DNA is TGTGCCAGTGGATACTTAGAGACCCAGTACTTC. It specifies CASGYLETQYF.

CDR3 in amino acids: CASSYGQGEEKLFF. The CDR3, as DNA: TGCGCCAGCAGCTATGGACAGGGGGAAGAAAAACTGTTTTTT. The rearrangement joins TRBV5-1 to TRBJ1-4, with 10 bases fitting TRBD1. Per the germline V gene, CDR1 is SGHRS and CDR2 is YFSETQ. V was pared by 3 bases and J by 8 bases, with 4 bases of the junction left unmatched. The CDR3 spans 14 residues.

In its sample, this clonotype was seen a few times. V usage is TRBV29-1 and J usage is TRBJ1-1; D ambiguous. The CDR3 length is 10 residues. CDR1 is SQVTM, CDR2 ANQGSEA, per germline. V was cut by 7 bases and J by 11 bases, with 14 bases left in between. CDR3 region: CSATKVGAFF. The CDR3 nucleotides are TGCAGCGCCACGAAAGTTGGGGCTTTCTTT.

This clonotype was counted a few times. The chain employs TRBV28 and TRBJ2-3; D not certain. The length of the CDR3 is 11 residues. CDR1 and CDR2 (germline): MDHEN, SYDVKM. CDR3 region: CVSGSTDTQYF. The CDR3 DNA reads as TGTGTCTCCGGGAGCACAGATACGCAGTATTTT. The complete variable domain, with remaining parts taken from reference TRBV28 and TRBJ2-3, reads DVKVTQSSRYLVKRTGEKVFLECVQDMDHENMFWYRQDPGLGLRLIYFSYDVKMKEKGDIPEGYSVSREKKERFSLILESASTNQTSMYLCVSGSTDTQYFGPGTRLTVL.